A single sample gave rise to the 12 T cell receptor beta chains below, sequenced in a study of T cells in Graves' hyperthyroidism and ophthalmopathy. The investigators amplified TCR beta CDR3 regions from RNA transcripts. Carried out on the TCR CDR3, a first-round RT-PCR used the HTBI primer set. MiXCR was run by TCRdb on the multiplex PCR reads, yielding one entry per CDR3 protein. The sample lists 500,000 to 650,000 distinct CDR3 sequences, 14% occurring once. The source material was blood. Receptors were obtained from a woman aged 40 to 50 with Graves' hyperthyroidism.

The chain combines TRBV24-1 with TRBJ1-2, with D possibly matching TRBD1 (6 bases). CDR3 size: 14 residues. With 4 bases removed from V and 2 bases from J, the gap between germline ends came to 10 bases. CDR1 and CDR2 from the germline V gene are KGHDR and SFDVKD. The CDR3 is CATSEPGQNYGYTF. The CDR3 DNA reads TGTGCCACCAGTGAACCCGGACAGAACTATGGCTACACCTTC.

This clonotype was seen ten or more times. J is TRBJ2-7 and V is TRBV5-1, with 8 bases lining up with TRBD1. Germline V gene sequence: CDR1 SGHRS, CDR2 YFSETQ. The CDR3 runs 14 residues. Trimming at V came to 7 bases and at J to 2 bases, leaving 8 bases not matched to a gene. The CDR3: CASRSGQDTYEQYF. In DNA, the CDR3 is TGCGCCAGCCGGTCGGGACAGGATACCTACGAGCAGTACTTC.

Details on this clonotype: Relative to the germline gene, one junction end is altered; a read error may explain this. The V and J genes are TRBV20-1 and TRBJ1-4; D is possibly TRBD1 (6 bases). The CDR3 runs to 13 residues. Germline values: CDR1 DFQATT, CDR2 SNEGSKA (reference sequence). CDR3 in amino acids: CSAKGTTNEKLFF. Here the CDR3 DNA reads TGCAGTGCCAAAGGGACAACGAATGAAAAACTGTTTTTT.

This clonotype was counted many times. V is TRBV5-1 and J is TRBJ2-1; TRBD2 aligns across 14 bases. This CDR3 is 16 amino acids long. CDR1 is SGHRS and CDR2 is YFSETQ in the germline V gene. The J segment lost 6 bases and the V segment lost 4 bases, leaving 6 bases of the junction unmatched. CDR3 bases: TGCGCCAGCAGCGGGGGACTAGCGGGAGTGGGCAATGAGCAGTTCTTC. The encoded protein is CASSGGLAGVGNEQFF.

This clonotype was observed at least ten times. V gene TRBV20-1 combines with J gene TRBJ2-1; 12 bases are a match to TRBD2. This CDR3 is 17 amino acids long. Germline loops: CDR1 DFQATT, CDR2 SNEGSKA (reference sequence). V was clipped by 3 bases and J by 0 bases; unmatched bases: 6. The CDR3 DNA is TGCAGTGCTAGCTTACTAGCGGGAGGCCCCTCCTACAATGAGCAGTTCTTC. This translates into CSASLLAGGPSYNEQFF.

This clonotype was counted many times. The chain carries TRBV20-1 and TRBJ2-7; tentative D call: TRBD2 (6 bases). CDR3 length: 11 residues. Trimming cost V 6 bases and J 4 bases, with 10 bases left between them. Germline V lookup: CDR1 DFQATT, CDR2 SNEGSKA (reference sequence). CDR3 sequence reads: CSAPGLYEQYF. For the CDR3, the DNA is TGCAGTGCGCCGGGACTTTACGAGCAGTACTTC.

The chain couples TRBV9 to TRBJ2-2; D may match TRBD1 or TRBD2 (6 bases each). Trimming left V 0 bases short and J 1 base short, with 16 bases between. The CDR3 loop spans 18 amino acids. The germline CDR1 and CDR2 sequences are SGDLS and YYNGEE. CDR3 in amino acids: CASSVVPLGGLNTGELFF. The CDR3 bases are TGTGCCAGCAGCGTAGTCCCCTTGGGGGGCTTGAACACCGGGGAGCTGTTTTTT.

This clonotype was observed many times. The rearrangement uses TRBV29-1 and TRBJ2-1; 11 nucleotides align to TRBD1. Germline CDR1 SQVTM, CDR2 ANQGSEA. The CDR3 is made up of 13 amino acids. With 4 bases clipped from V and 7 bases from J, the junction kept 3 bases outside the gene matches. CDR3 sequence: CSVVGTGGNEQFF. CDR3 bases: TGCAGCGTTGTCGGGACAGGGGGGAATGAGCAGTTCTTC.

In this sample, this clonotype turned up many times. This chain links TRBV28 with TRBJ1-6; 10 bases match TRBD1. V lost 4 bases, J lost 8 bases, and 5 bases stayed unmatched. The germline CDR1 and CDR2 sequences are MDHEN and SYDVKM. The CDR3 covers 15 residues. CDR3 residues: CASSSGQGVYSPLHF. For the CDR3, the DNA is TGTGCCAGCAGTTCAGGACAGGGGGTTTATTCACCCCTCCACTTT.

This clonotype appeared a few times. CDR3 nucleotides: TGCGCCAGCAGCCAAAACACCGGACAGGGACATACGCAGTATTTT. It encodes CASSQNTGQGHTQYF. The V gene is TRBV4-1, the J gene TRBJ2-3, with TRBD1 matching over 8 bases. The CDR3 is 15 residues long. Germline assignment: CDR1 MGHRA and CDR2 YSYEKL. V trimming: 2 bases; J trimming: 7 bases; junction bases outside the gene matches: 8.

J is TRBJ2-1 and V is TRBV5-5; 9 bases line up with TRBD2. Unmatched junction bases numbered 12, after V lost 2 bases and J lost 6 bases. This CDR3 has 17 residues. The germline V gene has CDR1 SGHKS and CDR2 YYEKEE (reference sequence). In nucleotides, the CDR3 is TGTGCCAGCAGCTTCGCACCTTTAGCGGGAGAGGGCAATGAGCAGTTCTTC. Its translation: CASSFAPLAGEGNEQFF.

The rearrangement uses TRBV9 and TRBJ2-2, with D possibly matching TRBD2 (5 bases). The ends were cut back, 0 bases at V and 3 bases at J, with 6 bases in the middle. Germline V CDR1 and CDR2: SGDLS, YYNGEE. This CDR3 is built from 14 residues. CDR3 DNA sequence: TGTGCCAGCAGCGTAGAACTAGACACCGGGGAGCTGTTTTTT. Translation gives CASSVELDTGELFF.